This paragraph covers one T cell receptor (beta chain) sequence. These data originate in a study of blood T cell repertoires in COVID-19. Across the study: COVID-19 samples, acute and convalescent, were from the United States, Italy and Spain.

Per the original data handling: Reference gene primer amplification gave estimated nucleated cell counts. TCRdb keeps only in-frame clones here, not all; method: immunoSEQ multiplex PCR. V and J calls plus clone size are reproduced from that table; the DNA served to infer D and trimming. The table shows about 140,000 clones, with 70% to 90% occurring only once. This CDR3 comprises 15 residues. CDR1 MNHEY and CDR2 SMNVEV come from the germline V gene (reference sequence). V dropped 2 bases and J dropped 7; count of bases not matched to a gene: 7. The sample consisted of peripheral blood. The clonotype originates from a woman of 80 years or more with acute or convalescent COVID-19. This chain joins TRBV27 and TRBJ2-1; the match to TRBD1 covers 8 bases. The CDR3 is CASSLAGGLWNEQFF. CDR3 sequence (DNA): TGTGCCAGCAGTTTAGCAGGGGGCCTCTGGAATGAGCAGTTCTTC.